Below, 30 T cell receptor beta chains from the same sample are listed, as sequenced in a study of shared clonotypes between healthy human individuals (dated by TCRdb to about 2020). Library prep was done by the immunoSEQ multiplex PCR assay. TCRdb took over this immuneACCESS table, retaining in-frame rearrangements with V and J assigned. Such tables are incomplete; in checked studies, under half of the missing clones stem from an unresolved V gene, and the remainder is unexplained. This sample lists roughly 1,800,000 clones; around 96% were detected once. The ten largest clones add up to roughly 1.2% of the sample. For the CD8 naive samples, CD45RO-negative cells were positively selected for CCR7, yielding a CD45RA+CCR7+ population from which TemRA cells were excluded. The sequencing input was naive CD8+ T cells sorted from blood. The cell subset or site label of this sample denotes: CD45RA+CCR7+. The receptor set was obtained from a man aged 18 to 30 in good health.

This clone was seen a single time. V gene TRBV11-2 combines with J gene TRBJ2-7; 7 nucleotides align to TRBD1. There are 15 residues in the CDR3. Germline V gene sequence: CDR1 SGHAT, CDR2 FQNNGV. J was trimmed by 5 bases and V by 8 bases; bases with no gene match: 15. DNA for the CDR3: TGTGCCAGCTCAAAATTACGACAGGGTGTCCACGAGCAGTACTTC. It translates to CASSKLRQGVHEQYF. Using reference TRBV11-2 and TRBJ2-7 for the parts outside the CDR3, the full variable domain is EAGVAQSPRYKIIEKRQSVAFWCNPISGHATLYWYQQILGQGPKLLIQFQNNGVVDDSQLPKDRFSAERLKGVDSTLKIQPAKLEDSAVYLCASSKLRQGVHEQYFGPGTRLTVT.

The gene calls are TRBV6-5 and TRBJ1-3, with TRBD1 matching over 8 bases. Trimming cost V 6 bases and J 2 bases; bases outside gene matches: 6. Germline V CDR1 and CDR2: MNHEY, SVGAGI. This CDR3 contains 15 residues. The CDR3 protein is CASSLSGGTGNTIYF. The CDR3 region has the DNA TGTGCCAGCAGCTTGTCAGGGGGCACTGGAAACACCATATATTTT.

The J gene is TRBJ2-5, the V gene TRBV28, with a possible D match to TRBD2 (6 bases). CDR1 MDHEN and CDR2 SYDVKM come from the germline V gene. The CDR3 extends over 17 amino acids. The ends were cut back, 4 bases at V and 2 bases at J, with 20 bases in the middle. CDR3: CASSSLTSGGGQETQYF. The CDR3 DNA follows: TGTGCCAGCAGTTCCCTCACTAGTGGGGGAGGTCAAGAGACCCAGTACTTC.

This chain links TRBV6-5 with TRBJ2-1; D possibly corresponds to TRBD2 (5 bases). CDR1 MNHEY and CDR2 SVGAGI come from the germline V gene. Trimming left V 0 bases short and J 10 bases short, with 13 bases between. This CDR3 has 14 residues. The CDR3, as DNA: TGTGCCAGCAGTTACTCCGTTTTGGACTTCGAGCAGTTCTTC. Its translation is CASSYSVLDFEQFF.

CDR3 residues: CASSQGVNEQFF. The CDR3, as DNA: TGCGCCAGCAGCCAAGGGGTCAATGAGCAGTTCTTC. The rearrangement uses TRBV5-1 and TRBJ2-1; D possibly corresponds to TRBD1 (5 bases). The germline V gene encodes CDR1 SGHRS and CDR2 YFSETQ. The V gene lost 4 bases and the J gene lost 6 bases, with 8 bases spanning the gap. The length of the CDR3 is 12 residues.

The V and J genes are TRBV9 and TRBJ2-1; a possible D gene is TRBD1 (5 bases). Germline V gene data show CDR1 as SGDLS and CDR2 as YYNGEE. CDR3 length: 15 amino acids. The V end lost 0 bases, the J end lost 2 bases, and 9 bases lay between the germline ends. CDR3 coding DNA: TGTGCCAGCAGCGTAGGGGTAGGGGCCTACAATGAGCAGTTCTTC. Protein: CASSVGVGAYNEQFF.

This sequence joins TRBV2 and TRBJ1-1, with D possibly being TRBD1 (6 bases). From germline, CDR1 is SNHLY and CDR2 FYNNEI. The germline V and J ends were trimmed by 8 bases and 6 bases, with 19 bases remaining between them. The CDR3 runs to 14 residues. The CDR3 region is CASDGQGRLAEAFF. Written as DNA, the CDR3 is TGTGCCAGCGATGGGCAGGGGCGATTGGCTGAAGCTTTCTTT.

The CDR3 DNA reads as TGTGCCAGCAGCTCAGATTCTAGCACAGATACGCAGTATTTT. It specifies CASSSDSSTDTQYF. This chain connects TRBV6-5 to TRBJ2-3; D not resolved. The V end lost 6 bases, the J end lost 0 bases, and 10 bases lay between the germline ends. The germline CDR1 and CDR2 sequences are MNHEY and SVGAGI. There are 14 residues in the CDR3.

The chain recombines TRBV6-6 with TRBJ1-6, with D maybe TRBD1 (5 bases). V was cut by 7 bases and J by 5 bases, with 12 bases left in between. CDR3 length: 14 amino acids. Per the germline V gene, CDR1 is MNHNY and CDR2 is SVGAGI (reference sequence). CDR3 coding DNA: TGTGCCAGCACCCAGCGGGGGGATAATTCACCCCTCCACTTT. Protein sequence: CASTQRGDNSPLHF.

V usage is TRBV6-6 and J usage is TRBJ2-1; D gene unclear. The V and J ends lost 0 bases and 4 bases respectively, with 7 bases between them. Germline loops: CDR1 MNHNY, CDR2 SVGAGI (reference sequence). The length of the CDR3 is 14 residues. The CDR3 bases are TGTGCCAGCAGTTACTCGAACGCGTACAATGAGCAGTTCTTC. It encodes CASSYSNAYNEQFF.

The rearrangement joins TRBV10-2 to TRBJ2-1; D is uncertain. The CDR3 length is 15 residues. Germline assignment: CDR1 WSHSY and CDR2 SAAADI. The V end lost 2 bases, the J end lost 1 base, and 9 bases lay between the germline ends. The CDR3 bases are TGCGCCAGCAGTGAGGACGGAGCTTCCTACAATGAGCAGTTCTTC. Translation: CASSEDGASYNEQFF.

The chain couples TRBV2 to TRBJ1-1; TRBD1 matches at 7 bases. This CDR3 region has 13 residues. Looked up from germline, CDR1 is SNHLY and CDR2 is FYNNEI. V trimming: 8 bases; J trimming: 1 base; junction bases outside the gene matches: 4. The CDR3 loop reads CASDDRANTEAFF. Written as DNA, the CDR3 is TGTGCCAGCGATGACAGGGCGAACACTGAAGCTTTCTTT.

This sequence joins TRBV5-1 and TRBJ2-5; perhaps TRBD2 as D (5 bases). In germline, CDR1 is SGHRS, CDR2 YFSETQ. This CDR3 comprises 14 residues. Trimming removed 1 base from V and 5 bases from J, with 12 bases in between. In nucleotides, the CDR3 is TGCGCCAGCAGCTTGAACTCGCGGGCGGAGACCCAGTACTTC. It encodes CASSLNSRAETQYF.

The gene calls are TRBV6-1 and TRBJ1-1; D gene uncertain. Germline values: CDR1 MNHNS, CDR2 SASEGT. V lost 0 bases and J lost 6, with 11 bases in between. This CDR3 has 14 residues. As DNA, the CDR3 is TGTGCCAGCAGTGAAGCTTCGTGGACCCCTGAAGCTTTCTTT. Encoded protein: CASSEASWTPEAFF.

The chain employs TRBV12-5 and TRBJ2-5, with D perhaps TRBD2 (6 bases). V was cut by 1 base and J by 5 bases, with 11 bases left in between. The CDR3 has 14 amino acids. CDR1 is LGHNT and CDR2 is FRNRAP in the germline V gene. DNA of the CDR3: TGTGCTAGTGGTTTGGGAATAGCGGTGGAGACCCAGTACTTC. Protein: CASGLGIAVETQYF.

The chain links TRBV14 to TRBJ1-2, with no clear D. Trimming stripped 5 bases from V and 2 bases from J, with 9 bases between. In germline, CDR1 is SGHDN, CDR2 FVKESK. This CDR3 is built from 13 residues. The CDR3 loop reads CASSGPLNYGYTF. The CDR3 DNA sequence: TGTGCCAGCAGCGGACCTCTCAACTATGGCTACACCTTC.

The J gene is TRBJ2-7, the V gene TRBV7-9; D is unclear. Per germline, CDR1 SEHNR and CDR2 FQNEAQ (reference sequence). Deletions cut 2 bases from V and 0 bases from J, with 14 bases between. The CDR3 is made up of 16 amino acids. The CDR3 reads CASSLHPTAPSYEQYF. CDR3 coding DNA: TGTGCCAGCAGCTTACACCCGACTGCACCCTCCTACGAGCAGTACTTC.

V and J are TRBV10-3 and TRBJ1-1; D not certain. Germline V gene lookup returns CDR1 ENHRY and CDR2 SYGVKD. This CDR3 comprises 15 residues. Trimming took off 2 bases at V and 4 bases at J, with 14 bases between the two ends. The CDR3 DNA reads as TGTGCCATCAGTGAGCCCGGAGGAGGGTCCACTGAAGCTTTCTTT. Translated, it gives CAISEPGGGSTEAFF.

The rearrangement uses TRBV5-1 and TRBJ2-7; weak D call: TRBD2 (5 bases). V was shortened by 7 bases and J by 2 bases, with 16 bases between the two germline ends. The CDR3 consists of 14 residues. Germline CDR1 reads SGHRS; CDR2 reads YFSETQ. The CDR3 loop is CASGQEAAAYEQYF. The CDR3, as DNA: TGCGCCAGCGGCCAGGAGGCAGCCGCCTACGAGCAGTACTTC.

This chain joins TRBV20-1 and TRBJ2-5; TRBD1 might be the D (5 bases). CDR3 size: 10 residues. V lost 7 bases to trimming and J lost 2 bases, with 5 bases between them. The germline V gene encodes CDR1 DFQATT and CDR2 SNEGSKA (reference sequence). The CDR3 DNA is TGCAGTGGACAGCAAGAGACCCAGTACTTC. The encoded protein is CSGQQETQYF.

The V and J genes are TRBV6-5 and TRBJ2-1; TRBD2 might be the D (7 bases). Germline V gene sequence: CDR1 MNHEY, CDR2 SVGAGI. The CDR3 spans 14 residues. The V end lost 5 bases, the J end lost 7 bases, and 15 bases lay between the germline ends. In nucleotides, the CDR3 is TGTGCCAGCAGTAGGCGGGGGCCGGTTAATGAGCAGTTCTTC. Amino acids: CASSRRGPVNEQFF.

The V call is TRBV9, the J call TRBJ2-5; TRBD2 is a possible D gene (6 bases). Germline CDR1 is SGDLS and CDR2 is YYNGEE. V lost 4 bases to trimming and J lost 4 bases, with 14 bases between them. The CDR3 is made up of 14 amino acids. In nucleotides, the CDR3 is TGTGCCAGCAGCCCCCGACTGGGGGGAGAGACCCAGTACTTC. The encoded protein is CASSPRLGGETQYF.

The genes are TRBV4-1 and TRBJ2-7; D is unresolved. Trimming removed 4 bases at V and 1 base at J, with 17 bases between. CDR3 length: 16 residues. CDR1 MGHRA and CDR2 YSYEKL come from the germline V gene. The CDR3 is CASSPREAELSYEQYF. For the CDR3, the DNA is TGCGCCAGCAGCCCCCGAGAGGCAGAGCTTTCCTACGAGCAGTACTTC.

This clone was seen just once. J is TRBJ2-3 and V is TRBV5-6; D is uncertain. CDR3 length: 15 residues. CDR1 is SGHDT and CDR2 is YYEEEE in the germline V gene. With 0 bases removed from V and 5 bases from J, the gap between germline ends came to 13 bases. The CDR3, as DNA: TGTGCCAGCAGCTTGGCACAGCCTTTAGGAGATACGCAGTATTTT. Translated, it gives CASSLAQPLGDTQYF.

As concerns this clone: In the same sample, other DNA sequences code for this CDR3. This chain links TRBV5-1 with TRBJ1-2; no clear D gene. Germline-derived CDR1 and CDR2 are SGHRS and YFSETQ. Trimming cost V 0 bases and J 6 bases, with 9 bases left between them. The CDR3 loop spans 13 amino acids. The CDR3, as DNA: TGCGCCAGCAGCTTGGCTGGAGGCGATGGCTACACCTTC. This translates into CASSLAGGDGYTF.

V and J are TRBV4-1 and TRBJ2-3; 7 bases are shared with TRBD2. CDR1 is MGHRA and CDR2 is YSYEKL in the germline V gene. The CDR3 totals 16 residues. The trim removed 1 base at V and 2 bases at J, leaving 6 bases unmatched. CDR3 DNA sequence: TGCGCCAGCAGCCAAGGTTACGGGGGGAACACAGATACGCAGTATTTT. Translated, it gives CASSQGYGGNTDTQYF.

This chain uses TRBV9 with TRBJ1-1, with 7 bases aligning to TRBD1. The junction had 2 bases not matched to a gene; V was cut back by 0 bases and J by 0 bases. The germline V gene has CDR1 SGDLS and CDR2 YYNGEE. This CDR3 has 15 amino acids. The CDR3 DNA reads as TGTGCCAGCAGCGTAGGGGGGACAGTGAACACTGAAGCTTTCTTT. This translates into CASSVGGTVNTEAFF.

This clone has just one count. The chain employs TRBV6-6 and TRBJ1-2; 7 bases line up with TRBD1. From germline, CDR1 is MNHNY and CDR2 SVGAGI (reference sequence). CDR3 length equals 13 residues. The J segment lost 4 bases and the V segment lost 4 bases, leaving 3 bases of the junction unmatched. Here the CDR3 DNA reads TGTGCCAGCAGTTCCGGGACAGTCTATGGCTACACCTTC. It yields the protein CASSSGTVYGYTF.

V and J are TRBV2 and TRBJ2-1; 11 bases map to TRBD1. Per the germline V gene, CDR1 is SNHLY and CDR2 is FYNNEI. With V trimmed by 2 bases and J by 6 bases, 3 bases remained unmatched. The CDR3 extends over 15 amino acids. CDR3 nucleotides: TGTGCCAGCAGTGAAATGGGACAGGGGGTCAATGAGCAGTTCTTC. Translated, it gives CASSEMGQGVNEQFF.

This chain uses TRBV19 with TRBJ2-7; possibly TRBD2 for D (5 bases). CDR3 length equals 16 residues. CDR1 is LNHDA, CDR2 SQIVND, per germline (reference sequence). Trimming left V 1 base short and J 3 bases short, with 16 bases between. The CDR3 DNA sequence: TGTGCCAGTAGTATAGGTGGCCTAGCCCCAATCTACGAGCAGTACTTC. Translation: CASSIGGLAPIYEQYF.